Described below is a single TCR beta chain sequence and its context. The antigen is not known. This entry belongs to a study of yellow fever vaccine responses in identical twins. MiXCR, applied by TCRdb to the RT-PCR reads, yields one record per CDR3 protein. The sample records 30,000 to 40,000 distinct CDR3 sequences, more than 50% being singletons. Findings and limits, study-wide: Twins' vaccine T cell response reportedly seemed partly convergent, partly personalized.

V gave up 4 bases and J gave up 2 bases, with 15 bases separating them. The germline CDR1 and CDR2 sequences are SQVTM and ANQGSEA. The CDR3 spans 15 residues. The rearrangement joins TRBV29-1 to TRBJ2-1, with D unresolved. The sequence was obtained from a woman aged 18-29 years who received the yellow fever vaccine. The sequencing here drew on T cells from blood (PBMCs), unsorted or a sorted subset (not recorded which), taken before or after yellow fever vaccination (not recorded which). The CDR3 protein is CSVVSGLHAYNEQFF. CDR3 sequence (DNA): TGCAGCGTTGTATCGGGCCTTCACGCCTACAATGAGCAGTTCTTC.